This TCR beta chain was sequenced in a study of T-cell reconstitution after alpha-beta-depleted transplantation in children. Trimming left V 8 bases short and J 6 bases short, with 20 bases between. The CDR3 length is 14 residues. Germline assignment: CDR1 MNHNS and CDR2 SASEGT. During its preparation, the TCRbeta library received unique molecular identifiers. One entry per CDR3 protein results from TCRdb running MiXCR on the PCR reads. This table has around 490,000 distinct CDR3 sequences, 10% to 12% appearing once. In its sample, this clonotype was seen many times. The TCR was taken from a female patient between 2 and 10 years old who had a stem cell transplant for aplastic anemia, so the T cells may come from the graft donor. Sequencing was performed on PBMCs, mostly from graft donor cells, taken 180 days after TCRalphabeta/CD19-depleted stem cell transplant. The V call is TRBV6-1, the J call TRBJ2-7; D tentatively reads TRBD1 or TRBD2 (5 bases each). The chain's CDR3 is CASVPGPARFEQYF. The CDR3 nucleotides read TGTGCCAGCGTACCGGGACCTGCAAGGTTCGAGCAGTACTTC.